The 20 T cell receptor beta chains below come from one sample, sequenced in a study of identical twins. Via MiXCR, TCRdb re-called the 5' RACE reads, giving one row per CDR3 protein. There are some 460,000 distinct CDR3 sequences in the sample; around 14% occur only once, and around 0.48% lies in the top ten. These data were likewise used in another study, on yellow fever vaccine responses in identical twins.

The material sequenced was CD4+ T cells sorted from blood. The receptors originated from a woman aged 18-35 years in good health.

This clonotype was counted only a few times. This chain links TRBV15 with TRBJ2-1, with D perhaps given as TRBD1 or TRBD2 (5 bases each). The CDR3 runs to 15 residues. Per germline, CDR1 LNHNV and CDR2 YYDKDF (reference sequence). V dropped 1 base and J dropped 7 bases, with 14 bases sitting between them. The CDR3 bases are TGTGCCACCAGCAGAGGTGGGGGAGAGAAAAATGAGCAGTTCTTC. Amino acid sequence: CATSRGGGEKNEQFF.

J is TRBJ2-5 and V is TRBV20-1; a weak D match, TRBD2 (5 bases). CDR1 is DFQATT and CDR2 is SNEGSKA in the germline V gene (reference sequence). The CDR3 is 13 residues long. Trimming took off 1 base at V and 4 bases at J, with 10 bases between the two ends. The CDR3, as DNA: TGCAGTGCTAGAGGGGAGAGCCGAGAGACCCAGTACTTC. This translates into CSARGESRETQYF.

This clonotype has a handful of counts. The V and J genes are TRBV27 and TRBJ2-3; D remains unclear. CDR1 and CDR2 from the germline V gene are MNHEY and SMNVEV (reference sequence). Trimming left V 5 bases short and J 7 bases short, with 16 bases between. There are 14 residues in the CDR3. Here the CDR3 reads CASSVESSFYTQYF. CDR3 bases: TGTGCCAGCAGTGTGGAGAGCTCTTTTTATACGCAGTATTTT.

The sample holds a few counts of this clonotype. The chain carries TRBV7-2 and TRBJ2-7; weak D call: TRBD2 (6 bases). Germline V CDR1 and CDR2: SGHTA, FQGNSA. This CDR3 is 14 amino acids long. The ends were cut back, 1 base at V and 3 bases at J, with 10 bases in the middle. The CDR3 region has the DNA TGTGCCAGCAGCTTAGTGTCTAGCGACTACGAGCAGTACTTC. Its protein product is CASSLVSSDYEQYF. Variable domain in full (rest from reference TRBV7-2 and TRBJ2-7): GAGVSQSPSNKVTEKGKDVELRCDPISGHTALYWYRQSLGQGLEFLIYFQGNSAPDKSGLPSDRFSAERTGGSVSTLTIQRTQQEDSAVYLCASSLVSSDYEQYFGPGTRLTVT.

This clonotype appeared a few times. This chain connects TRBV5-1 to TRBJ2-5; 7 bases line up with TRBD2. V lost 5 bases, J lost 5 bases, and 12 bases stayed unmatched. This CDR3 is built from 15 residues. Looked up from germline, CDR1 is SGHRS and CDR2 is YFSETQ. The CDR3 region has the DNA TGCGCCAGCAGTAGAAAGCGGGACTCAGGGGAGACCCAGTACTTC. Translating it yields CASSRKRDSGETQYF.

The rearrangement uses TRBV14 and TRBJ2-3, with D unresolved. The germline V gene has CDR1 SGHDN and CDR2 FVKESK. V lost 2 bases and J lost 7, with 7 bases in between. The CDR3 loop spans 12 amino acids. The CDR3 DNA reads TGTGCCAGCAGCCAATCAAAGTATACGCAGTATTTT. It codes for CASSQSKYTQYF.

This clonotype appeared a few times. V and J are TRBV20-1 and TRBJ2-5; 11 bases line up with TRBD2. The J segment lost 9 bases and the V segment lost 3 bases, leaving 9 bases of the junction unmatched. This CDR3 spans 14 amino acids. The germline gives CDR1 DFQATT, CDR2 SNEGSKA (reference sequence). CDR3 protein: CSARRTSGPGAQYF. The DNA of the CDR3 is TGCAGTGCTAGGCGGACTAGCGGGCCCGGGGCCCAGTACTTC.

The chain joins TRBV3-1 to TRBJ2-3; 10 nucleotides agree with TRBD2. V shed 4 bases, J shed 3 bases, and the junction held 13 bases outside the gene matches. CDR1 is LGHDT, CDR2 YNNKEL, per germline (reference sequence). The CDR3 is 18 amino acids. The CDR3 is CASSRLGFGTSETDTQYF. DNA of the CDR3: TGTGCCAGCAGCCGACTGGGGTTCGGGACTAGCGAAACAGATACGCAGTATTTT.

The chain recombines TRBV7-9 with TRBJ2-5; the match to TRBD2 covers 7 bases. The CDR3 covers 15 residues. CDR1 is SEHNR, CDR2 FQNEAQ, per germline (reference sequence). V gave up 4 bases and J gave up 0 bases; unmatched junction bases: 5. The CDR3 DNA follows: TGTGCCAGCAGCTATCCCGGGACTAACCAAGAGACCCAGTACTTC. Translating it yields CASSYPGTNQETQYF.

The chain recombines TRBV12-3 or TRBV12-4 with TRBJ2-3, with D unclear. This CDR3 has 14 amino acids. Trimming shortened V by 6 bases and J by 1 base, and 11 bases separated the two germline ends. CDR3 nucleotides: TGTGCCAGCAGAGTTGCCCGGGGCACAGATACGCAGTATTTT. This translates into CASRVARGTDTQYF.

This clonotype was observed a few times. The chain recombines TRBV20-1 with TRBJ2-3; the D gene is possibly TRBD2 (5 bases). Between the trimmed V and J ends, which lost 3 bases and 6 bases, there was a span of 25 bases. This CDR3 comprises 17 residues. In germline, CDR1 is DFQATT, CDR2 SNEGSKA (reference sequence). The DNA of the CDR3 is TGCAGTGCTAGTAAAGTGAGGAGCGGCCCCCATGAGGATACGCAGTATTTT. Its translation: CSASKVRSGPHEDTQYF.

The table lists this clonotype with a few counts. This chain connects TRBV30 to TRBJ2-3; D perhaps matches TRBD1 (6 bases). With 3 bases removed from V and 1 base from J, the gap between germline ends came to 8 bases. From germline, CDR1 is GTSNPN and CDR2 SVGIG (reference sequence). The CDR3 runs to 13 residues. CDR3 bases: TGTGCCTGGAGGAGACAGGGCACAGATACGCAGTATTTT. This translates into CAWRRQGTDTQYF.

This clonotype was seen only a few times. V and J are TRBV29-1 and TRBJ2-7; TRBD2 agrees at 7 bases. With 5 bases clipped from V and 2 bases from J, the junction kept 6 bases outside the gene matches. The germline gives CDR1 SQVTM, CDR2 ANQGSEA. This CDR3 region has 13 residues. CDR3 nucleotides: TGCAGCGTTCAGCGGGGCCCTCCCTACGAGCAGTACTTC. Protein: CSVQRGPPYEQYF.

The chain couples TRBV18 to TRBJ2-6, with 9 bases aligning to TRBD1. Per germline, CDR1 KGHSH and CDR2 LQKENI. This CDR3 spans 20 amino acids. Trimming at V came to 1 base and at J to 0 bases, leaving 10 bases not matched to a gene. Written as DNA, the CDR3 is TGTGCCAGCTCACCACTCCCAGGTCAGGACAGGGGCTCTGGGGCCAACGTCCTGACTTTC. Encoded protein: CASSPLPGQDRGSGANVLTF. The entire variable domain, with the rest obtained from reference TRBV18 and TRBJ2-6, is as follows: NAGVMQNPRHLVRRRGQEARLRCSPMKGHSHVYWYRQLPEEGLKFMVYLQKENIIDESGMPKERFSAEFPKEGPSILRIQQVVRGDSAAYFCASSPLPGQDRGSGANVLTFGAGSRLTVL.

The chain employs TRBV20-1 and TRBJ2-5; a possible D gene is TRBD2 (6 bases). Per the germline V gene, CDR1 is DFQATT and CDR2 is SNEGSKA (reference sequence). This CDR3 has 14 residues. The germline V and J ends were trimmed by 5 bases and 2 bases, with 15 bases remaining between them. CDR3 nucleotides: TGCAGTGCTCCCGCGCGCGGGACTCAAGAGACCCAGTACTTC. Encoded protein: CSAPARGTQETQYF.

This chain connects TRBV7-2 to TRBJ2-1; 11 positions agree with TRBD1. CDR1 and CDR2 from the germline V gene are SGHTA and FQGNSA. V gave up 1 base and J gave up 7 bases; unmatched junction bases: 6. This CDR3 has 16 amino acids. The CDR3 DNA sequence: TGTGCCAGCAGCTTAGGAGGGACAGGGGGAAAAAATGAGCAGTTCTTC. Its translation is CASSLGGTGGKNEQFF. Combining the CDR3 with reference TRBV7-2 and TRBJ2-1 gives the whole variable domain GAGVSQSPSNKVTEKGKDVELRCDPISGHTALYWYRQSLGQGLEFLIYFQGNSAPDKSGLPSDRFSAERTGGSVSTLTIQRTQQEDSAVYLCASSLGGTGGKNEQFFGPGTRLTVL.

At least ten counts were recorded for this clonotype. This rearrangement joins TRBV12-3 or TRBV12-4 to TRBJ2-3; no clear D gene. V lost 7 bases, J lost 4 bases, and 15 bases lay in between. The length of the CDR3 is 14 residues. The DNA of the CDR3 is TGTGCCAGCACCCCGAATAGCCTTCCAGATACGCAGTATTTT. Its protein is CASTPNSLPDTQYF.

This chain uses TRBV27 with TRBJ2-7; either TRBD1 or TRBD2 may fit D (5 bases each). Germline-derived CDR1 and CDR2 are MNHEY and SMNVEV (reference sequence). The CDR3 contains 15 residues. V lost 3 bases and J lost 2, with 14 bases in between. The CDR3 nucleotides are TGTGCCAGCAGTTTGAACACTGGGGGACCCTACGAGCAGTACTTC. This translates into CASSLNTGGPYEQYF.

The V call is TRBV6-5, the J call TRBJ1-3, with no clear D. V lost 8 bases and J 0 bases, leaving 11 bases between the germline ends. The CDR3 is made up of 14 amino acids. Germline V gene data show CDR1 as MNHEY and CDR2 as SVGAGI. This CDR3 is CASVNGPSGNTIYF. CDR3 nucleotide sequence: TGTGCCAGCGTTAACGGGCCCTCTGGAAACACCATATATTTT.

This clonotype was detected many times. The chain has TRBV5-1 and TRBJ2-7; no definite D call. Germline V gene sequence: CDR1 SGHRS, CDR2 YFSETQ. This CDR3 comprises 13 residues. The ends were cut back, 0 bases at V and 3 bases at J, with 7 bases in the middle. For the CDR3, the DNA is TGCGCCAGCAGCTTGGTGGCTAACTACGAGCAGTACTTC. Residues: CASSLVANYEQYF.